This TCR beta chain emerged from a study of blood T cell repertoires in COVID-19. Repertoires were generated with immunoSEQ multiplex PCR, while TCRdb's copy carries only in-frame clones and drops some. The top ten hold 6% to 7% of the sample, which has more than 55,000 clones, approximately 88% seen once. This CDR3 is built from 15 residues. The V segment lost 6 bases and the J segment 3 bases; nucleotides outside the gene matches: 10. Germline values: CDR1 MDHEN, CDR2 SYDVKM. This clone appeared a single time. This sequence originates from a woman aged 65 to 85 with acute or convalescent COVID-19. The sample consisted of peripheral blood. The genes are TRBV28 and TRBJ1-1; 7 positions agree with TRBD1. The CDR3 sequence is CASRPTLQGHTEAFF. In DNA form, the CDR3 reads TGTGCCAGCAGACCAACCCTACAGGGGCACACTGAAGCTTTCTTT.